This T cell receptor beta chain is from a study of cytomegalovirus exposure and HLA in healthy donors. The study, taken as a whole, reports: Fewer N-insertions than the roughly 670-donor mean were reportedly shown by an Asian-associated ancestry cluster in a later analysis. According to the study, some 160 TCR beta chains were cytomegalovirus-associated. In a later analysis, TCR beta V- and J-gene trimming showed a link to a missense DCLRE1C variant.

V was shortened by 2 bases and J by 8 bases, with 10 bases between the two germline ends. Germline CDR1 is SGHRS and CDR2 is YFSETQ. This CDR3 contains 12 residues. This clone was detected only once. Antigen specificity is unknown. Primers for the PCR totalled 60 Vbeta and 13 Jbeta. Profiled with immunoSEQ multiplex PCR; TCRdb holds only in-frame clones, not every one. The table has around 210,000 clones, about 88% seen once. The source material was PBMCs. This TCR came from a girl aged 2 to 9 in good health and CMV-seronegative. The chain links TRBV5-1 to TRBJ1-2, with D maybe TRBD1 (6 bases). CDR3 loop: CASSLAGEGYTF. CDR3 nucleotides: TGCGCCAGCAGCTTAGCAGGGGAGGGCTACACCTTC.